The present TCR beta chain was sequenced within a study of a mutant IDH1 vaccine in newly diagnosed glioma. Study-level information: A roughly 62% male, about 38% female split and a mean age of about 44 years characterized treated patients. Overall study findings and caveats: Patients showed vaccine-induced immune responses at a rate of roughly 93%.

Here immunoSEQ multiplex PCR was the method, and the copy in TCRdb shows in-frame clones only, minus some. The data show tens of thousands of clones, 80% to 85% seen once. Worth noting for this clone: Its antigen is not known.

V lost 0 bases and J lost 0, with 12 bases in between. Germline CDR1 is SGHRS and CDR2 is YFSETQ. This CDR3 contains 16 residues. Time point defined: week 35, safety follow-up. One vaccine dose held 300 ug of mutant IDH1 20-mer peptide and came with topical imiquimod. All eight of the vaccinations patients received fell in weeks 1, 3, 5, 7, 11, 15, 19 and 23. This specimen was PBMCs, taken from a glioma patient whose treatment included an IDH1 peptide vaccine. This receptor was identified in a woman between 18 and 30 years old with glioma. The chain uses TRBV5-1 and TRBJ1-1; D is perhaps TRBD1 (5 bases). The CDR3 here is CASSLGRGTMNTEAFF. The CDR3 DNA sequence: TGCGCCAGCAGCTTGGGGAGGGGTACTATGAACACTGAAGCTTTCTTT.